What follows are 27 T cell receptor beta chains derived from one specimen sequenced in a study of long-term antiretroviral therapy in people with HIV. Version v3.0 of the immunoSEQ assay was performed at survey level. Assay used: immunoSEQ multiplex PCR; TCRdb lists only in-frame clones, some missing. The repertoire holds 5,500 to 7,000 clones, with roughly 80% as singletons. The source material was unsorted PBMCs, sampled 0.5 years before starting antiretroviral therapy. These receptors were obtained from a man aged 40-49 years with HIV.

This sequence joins TRBV10-2 and TRBJ1-5, with 7 bases lining up with TRBD1. The CDR3 is made up of 14 amino acids. V gave up 2 bases and J gave up 4 bases; unmatched junction bases: 2. The V gene's germline CDR1 is WSHSY and CDR2 SAAADI. CDR3 in amino acids: CASSEGRGNQPQHF. The CDR3 DNA sequence: TGCGCCAGCAGTGAGGGCAGGGGGAATCAGCCCCAGCATTTT.

The chain combines TRBV10-3 with TRBJ1-5; D perhaps matches TRBD1 (6 bases). Germline values: CDR1 ENHRY, CDR2 SYGVKD. This CDR3 region has 17 residues. V lost 3 bases and J 0 bases, leaving 15 bases between the germline ends. This CDR3 reads CAISEGGGGYSNQPQHF. The CDR3 DNA follows: TGTGCCATCAGTGAAGGAGGGGGGGGATATAGCAATCAGCCCCAGCATTTT.

This sequence joins TRBV27 and TRBJ1-6; the D is unclear. The CDR3 covers 14 residues. V was cut by 4 bases and J by 6 bases, with 10 bases left in between. Germline assignment: CDR1 MNHEY and CDR2 SMNVEV (reference sequence). DNA of the CDR3: TGTGCCAGCAGTTGGGGATCTATTAATTCACCCCTCCACTTT. It codes for CASSWGSINSPLHF.

About this clone itself: Other DNA sequences in this specimen translate into the identical CDR3. This chain joins TRBV5-5 and TRBJ2-1; D is possibly TRBD2 (6 bases). The germline V and J ends were trimmed by 4 bases and 6 bases, with 8 bases remaining between them. Germline loops: CDR1 SGHKS, CDR2 YYEKEE (reference sequence). The CDR3 sequence is 12 residues long. The CDR3 loop is CASSPGGNEQFF. CDR3 bases: TGTGCCAGCAGCCCCGGGGGCAATGAGCAGTTCTTC.

This clone was detected once. The chain joins TRBV11-2 to TRBJ2-7; perhaps D is TRBD1 or TRBD2 (5 bases each). The V end was cut by 6 bases, the J end by 6 bases, with 21 bases between. In germline, CDR1 is SGHAT, CDR2 FQNNGV. The CDR3 totals 15 residues. CDR3: CASRRDPGLSPEQYF. CDR3 DNA: TGTGCCAGCAGACGCGACCCGGGGCTATCCCCCGAGCAGTACTTC.

V is TRBV27 and J is TRBJ2-7, with 9 bases fitting TRBD1. Germline assignment: CDR1 MNHEY and CDR2 SMNVEV (reference sequence). Trimming removed 3 bases from V and 3 bases from J; junction bases left unmatched: 6. This CDR3 region has 15 residues. The CDR3 loop is CASSLRWDRDYEQYF. CDR3 DNA: TGTGCCAGCAGTTTGAGGTGGGACAGGGACTACGAGCAGTACTTC.

This chain uses TRBV4-1 with TRBJ1-1; 7 bases are a match to TRBD1. Trimming removed 0 bases from V and 0 bases from J; junction bases left unmatched: 13. The CDR3 covers 19 residues. CDR1 is MGHRA and CDR2 is YSYEKL in the germline V gene. The CDR3 DNA reads as TGCGCCAGCAGCCAAGATGACTTTGGGCAGGGGGTAATGAACACTGAAGCTTTCTTT. It codes for CASSQDDFGQGVMNTEAFF.

The rearrangement links TRBV19 to TRBJ1-1; a weak D match, TRBD1 (5 bases). This CDR3 contains 14 residues. CDR1 is LNHDA and CDR2 is SQIVND in the germline V gene (reference sequence). V dropped 0 bases and J dropped 0 bases, with 5 bases sitting between them. CDR3 bases: TGTGCCAGTAGTATAGAAGGGGTGAACACTGAAGCTTTCTTT. Translation: CASSIEGVNTEAFF. Full variable domain (outside the CDR3, taken from reference TRBV19 and TRBJ1-1): DGGITQSPKYLFRKEGQNVTLSCEQNLNHDAMYWYRQDPGQGLRLIYYSQIVNDFQKGDIAEGYSVSREKKESFPLTVTSAQKNPTAFYLCASSIEGVNTEAFFGQGTRLTVV.

The chain is built from TRBV28 and TRBJ2-7; a weak D match, TRBD1 (8 bases). CDR1 MDHEN and CDR2 SYDVKM come from the germline V gene. Trimming removed 5 bases at V and 4 bases at J, with 18 bases between. This CDR3 contains 15 residues. For the CDR3, the DNA is TGTGCCAGCAGTCCGAGGACAGGGAGGGGGTACGAGCAGTACTTC. Residues: CASSPRTGRGYEQYF. The variable domain in full, completed from reference TRBV28 and TRBJ2-7, reads DVKVTQSSRYLVKRTGEKVFLECVQDMDHENMFWYRQDPGLGLRLIYFSYDVKMKEKGDIPEGYSVSREKKERFSLILESASTNQTSMYLCASSPRTGRGYEQYFGPGTRLTVT.

The chain's CDR3 is CASSEGALWRSNQPQHF. The CDR3 region has the DNA TGTGCCAGCAGTGAGGGGGCTCTCTGGCGTAGCAATCAGCCCCAGCATTTT. This rearrangement joins TRBV2 to TRBJ1-5, with D possibly TRBD1 on 6 matching bases. This CDR3 comprises 17 residues. Trimming removed 3 bases at V and 0 bases at J, with 15 bases between. Germline loops: CDR1 SNHLY, CDR2 FYNNEI.

The rearrangement uses TRBV30 and TRBJ2-6, with D unclear. This CDR3 comprises 13 residues. CDR1 and CDR2 from the germline V gene are GTSNPN and SVGIG (reference sequence). Trimming pared 4 bases from V and 4 bases from J, leaving 8 bases between. The CDR3 nucleotides read TGTGCCTGGAAGGCGGAAGGGGCCAACGTCCTGACTTTC. Protein sequence: CAWKAEGANVLTF.

The genes are TRBV6-6 and TRBJ2-1; 7 nucleotides line up with TRBD1. The CDR3 spans 15 residues. CDR1 is MNHNY, CDR2 SVGAGI, per germline (reference sequence). Trimming cost V 5 bases and J 6 bases; bases outside gene matches: 10. Here the CDR3 reads CASSPLDRFSNEQFF. The CDR3 region has the DNA TGTGCCAGCAGTCCCCTGGACAGGTTTTCCAATGAGCAGTTCTTC.

This clone is categorized as large. The rearrangement links TRBV6-1 to TRBJ1-5; D remains ambiguous. The V gene lost 0 bases and the J gene lost 1 base, with 10 bases spanning the gap. CDR1 MNHNS and CDR2 SASEGT come from the germline V gene. This CDR3 has 16 amino acids. The CDR3 is CASSEANPRSNQPQHF. The CDR3 DNA sequence: TGTGCCAGCAGTGAAGCGAATCCGAGGAGCAATCAGCCCCAGCATTTT.

This chain links TRBV27 with TRBJ2-3; D is undetermined. V was trimmed by 0 bases and J by 1 base, leaving 5 bases between them. This CDR3 has 14 residues. In germline, CDR1 is MNHEY, CDR2 SMNVEV (reference sequence). Here the CDR3 DNA reads TGTGCCAGCAGTTTATCAGGCGGCACAGATACGCAGTATTTT. Translation gives CASSLSGGTDTQYF.

This clone ranks as medium-sized. The chain uses TRBV5-1 and TRBJ2-7; 15 nucleotides line up with TRBD2. CDR3 length: 14 amino acids. The J segment lost 5 bases and the V segment lost 3 bases, leaving 0 bases of the junction unmatched. CDR1 is SGHRS, CDR2 YFSETQ, per germline. The CDR3 loop reads CASSWTSGGDEQYF. The CDR3 coding sequence is TGCGCCAGCAGCTGGACTAGCGGGGGGGACGAGCAGTACTTC.

V is TRBV28 and J is TRBJ1-5; no clear D gene. CDR1 and CDR2 (germline): MDHEN, SYDVKM. V was cut by 5 bases and J by 5 bases, with 22 bases left in between. This CDR3 spans 17 amino acids. CDR3 residues: CASSPLGKGPMYQPQHF. The CDR3 DNA is TGTGCCAGCAGTCCCCTAGGGAAAGGTCCCATGTATCAGCCCCAGCATTTT.

J is TRBJ1-4 and V is TRBV30, with a possible D match to TRBD1 (5 bases). This CDR3 has 15 residues. Trimming left V 3 bases short and J 8 bases short, with 19 bases between. The germline V gene encodes CDR1 GTSNPN and CDR2 SVGIG (reference sequence). This CDR3 is CAWSHGRDQGEKLFF. The DNA for the CDR3 is TGTGCCTGGAGCCACGGGAGGGACCAAGGGGAAAAACTGTTTTTT.

In DNA form, the CDR3 reads TGTGCCAGCAGTTTGAAGGCGAACACTGAAGCTTTCTTT. Residues: CASSLKANTEAFF. This chain uses TRBV27 with TRBJ1-1, with D unclear. This CDR3 has 13 amino acids. Trimming cost V 3 bases and J 1 base, with 6 bases left between them. CDR1 and CDR2 (germline): MNHEY, SMNVEV (reference sequence).

The J gene is TRBJ2-5, the V gene TRBV7-9; no reliable D call. This CDR3 has 12 residues. CDR1 SEHNR and CDR2 FQNEAQ come from the germline V gene (reference sequence). The germline V and J ends were trimmed by 5 bases and 5 bases, with 9 bases remaining between them. The CDR3 DNA follows: TGTGCCAGCAGCCCCCTTCTGGAGACCCAGTACTTC. Translated, it gives CASSPLLETQYF.

This clone is hyperexpanded. The V and J genes are TRBV19 and TRBJ1-1; D remains unclear. The CDR3 is made up of 14 amino acids. V lost 3 bases and J lost 0, with 8 bases in between. Per germline, CDR1 LNHDA and CDR2 SQIVND (reference sequence). For the CDR3, the DNA is TGTGCCAGTAGTATGCCCGGGGTGAACACTGAAGCTTTCTTT. It is translated as CASSMPGVNTEAFF.

The CDR3 sequence is CASSPTGQTNEKLFF. The CDR3 DNA sequence: TGTGCCAGCAGTCCTACGGGACAAACTAATGAAAAACTGTTTTTT. The chain employs TRBV7-9 and TRBJ1-4, with D maybe TRBD1 (6 bases). The CDR3 covers 15 residues. Per the germline V gene, CDR1 is SEHNR and CDR2 is FQNEAQ (reference sequence). The germline V and J ends were trimmed by 6 bases and 1 base, with 12 bases remaining between them.

This chain links TRBV5-4 with TRBJ2-7, with 8 bases fitting TRBD2. The CDR3 is made up of 16 amino acids. Germline V gene lookup returns CDR1 SGHNT and CDR2 YYREEE (reference sequence). V shed 2 bases, J shed 1 base, and the junction held 8 bases outside the gene matches. In DNA, the CDR3 is TGTGCCAGCAGCTTCGGGGGGGGGATCCTATCCTACGAGCAGTACTTC. Translation gives CASSFGGGILSYEQYF. Looking up the rest from reference TRBV5-4 and TRBJ2-7 gives the full variable domain: ETGVTQSPTHLIKTRGQQVTLRCSSQSGHNTVSWYQQALGQGPQFIFQYYREEENGRGNFPPRFSGLQFPNYSSELNVNALELDDSALYLCASSFGGGILSYEQYFGPGTRLTVT.

This sequence joins TRBV4-3 and TRBJ1-6, with a weak D call TRBD1 (6 bases). Germline V gene data show CDR1 as LGHNA and CDR2 as YSLEER. The V gene lost 0 bases and the J gene lost 9 bases, with 12 bases spanning the gap. This CDR3 is 15 amino acids long. CDR3 in amino acids: CASSQDEQGGSPLHF. Here the CDR3 DNA reads TGCGCCAGCAGCCAAGATGAACAGGGAGGTTCACCCCTCCACTTT.

The chain links TRBV5-3 to TRBJ2-3; no firm D call. TRBV5-3 is labeled an ORF, and its function is uncertain. The CDR3 has 14 amino acids. V was pared by 2 bases and J by 10 bases, with 17 bases between. The CDR3 nucleotides are TGTGCCAGAAGCTTTTTAGTTTGGTGGGATCCGCAGTATTTT. It yields the protein CARSFLVWWDPQYF.

V and J are TRBV6-1 and TRBJ2-1, with a weak D call TRBD1 (6 bases). CDR3 length: 18 residues. V lost 3 bases, J lost 2 bases, and 20 bases lay in between. Germline-derived CDR1 and CDR2 are MNHNS and SASEGT. The CDR3 region has the DNA TGTGCCAGCAGTGACACGAAAGATACAGGGTGGCCCTACAATGAGCAGTTCTTC. This gives the protein CASSDTKDTGWPYNEQFF.

This chain connects TRBV7-9 to TRBJ1-4; D unresolved. This CDR3 region has 16 residues. V shed 0 bases and J shed 7 bases, with 15 bases lying between them. Germline CDR1 SEHNR, CDR2 FQNEAQ (reference sequence). CDR3 sequence reads: CASSLAFDLRGEKLFF. The CDR3 nucleotides are TGTGCCAGCAGCTTAGCGTTTGACCTTCGGGGTGAAAAACTGTTTTTT.

This chain links TRBV6-6 with TRBJ2-1; 7 bases agree with TRBD1. The CDR3 spans 15 residues. The germline gives CDR1 MNHNY, CDR2 SVGAGI (reference sequence). The junction had 8 bases not matched to a gene; V was cut back by 1 base and J by 8 bases. The CDR3 DNA is TGTGCCAGCAGTTACTTACAACAGGGGTTCGATGAGCAGTTCTTC. Its protein product is CASSYLQQGFDEQFF.